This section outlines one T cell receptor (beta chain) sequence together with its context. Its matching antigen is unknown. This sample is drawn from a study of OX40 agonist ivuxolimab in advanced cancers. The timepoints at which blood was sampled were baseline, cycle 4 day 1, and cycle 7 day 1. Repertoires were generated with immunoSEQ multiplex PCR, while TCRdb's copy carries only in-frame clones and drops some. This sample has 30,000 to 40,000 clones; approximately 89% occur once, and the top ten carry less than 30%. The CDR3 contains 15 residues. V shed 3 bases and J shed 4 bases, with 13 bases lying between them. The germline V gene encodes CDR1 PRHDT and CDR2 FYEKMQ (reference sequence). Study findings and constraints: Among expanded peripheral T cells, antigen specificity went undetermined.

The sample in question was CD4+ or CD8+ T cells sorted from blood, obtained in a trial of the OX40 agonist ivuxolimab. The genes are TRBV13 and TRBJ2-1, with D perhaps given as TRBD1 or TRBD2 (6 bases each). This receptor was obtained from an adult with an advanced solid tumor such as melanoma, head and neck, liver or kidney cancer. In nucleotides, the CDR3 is TGTGCCAGCAGCTTTGCGGGACAAGAGTACAATGAGCAGTTCTTC. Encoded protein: CASSFAGQEYNEQFF.